The rows below give T cell receptor beta chains drawn from one sample of a study of OX40 agonist ivuxolimab in advanced cancers. Sequenced by immunoSEQ multiplex PCR; TCRdb stores in-frame clones only, minus some. The data show roughly 20,000 clones, with approximately 74% seen just once and roughly 24% held by the top ten. The source was CD4+ or CD8+ T cells sorted from blood, collected in a trial of the OX40 agonist ivuxolimab. These receptors were taken from an adult with an advanced solid tumor such as melanoma, head and neck, liver or kidney cancer. Each CDR3 is given with its conserved first and last residue. A D gene is named only where the DNA matches it firmly. Expanded clones are given a class, and other clones once, few, many or no size at all.

CDR3 length	V gene	clone size	J gene	D gene	CDR3 protein	CDR3 DNA
10	TRBV5-1	NA	TRBJ2-7	NA	CASRTYEQYF	TGCGCCAGCAGGACCTACGAGCAGTACTTC
16	TRBV4-3	few	TRBJ2-6	NA	CASSQDWLSGANVLTF	TGCGCCAGCAGCCAAGACTGGCTCTCTGGGGCCAACGTCCTGACTTTC
14	TRBV29-1	NA	TRBJ1-2	TRBD1	CSVEGQGANYGYTF	TGCAGCGTTGAAGGGCAGGGGGCTAACTATGGCTACACCTTC
16	TRBV6-4	few	TRBJ2-3	TRBD2	CASSDSSGGTTDTQYF	TGTGCCAGCAGTGACTCTAGCGGGGGGACCACAGATACGCAGTATTTT
12	TRBV7-3	NA	TRBJ2-1	NA	CASSLGSSEQFF	TGTGCCAGCAGCTTAGGGAGTAGTGAGCAGTTCTTC
15	TRBV9	NA	TRBJ2-7	TRBD1	CASSLAASGGHEQYF	TGTGCCAGCAGCCTCGCGGCCTCAGGGGGCCACGAGCAGTACTTC
14	TRBV28	NA	TRBJ2-7	NA	CASSLEGFQDEQYF	TGTGCCAGCAGTTTGGAGGGGTTCCAGGACGAGCAGTACTTC
13	TRBV6-6	once	TRBJ1-2	NA	CATDGRGAYGYTF	TGTGCCACCGACGGTAGGGGGGCGTATGGCTACACCTTC
17	TRBV28	NA	TRBJ2-3	NA	CASSLPDNGEVTDTQYF	TGTGCCAGCAGTCTCCCCGATAACGGGGAGGTCACAGATACGCAGTATTTT
15	TRBV5-4	NA	TRBJ2-7	NA	CASSLGVTSLDEQYF	TGTGCCAGCAGCTTGGGCGTCACCTCGCTGGACGAGCAGTACTTC
15	TRBV2	NA	TRBJ1-5	NA	CASSEWGPEGQPQHF	TGTGCCAGCAGTGAATGGGGCCCGGAGGGTCAGCCCCAGCATTTT
14	TRBV29-1	once	TRBJ2-3	TRBD1	CSVGDRGPADTQYF	TGCAGCGTTGGGGACAGGGGGCCCGCAGATACGCAGTATTTT
15	TRBV27	NA	TRBJ2-1	TRBD2	CASSDAGTTHNEQFF	TGTGCCAGCAGCGATGCCGGGACTACCCACAATGAGCAGTTCTTC
14	TRBV7-9	NA	TRBJ2-2	TRBD1	CASSDRGYTGELFF	TGTGCCAGCAGCGACAGGGGATACACCGGGGAGCTGTTTTTT
15	TRBV9	medium-sized	TRBJ1-5	NA	CASSVDGASGQPQHF	TGTGCCAGCAGCGTAGACGGCGCATCAGGTCAGCCCCAGCATTTT
15	TRBV6-6	NA	TRBJ2-1	NA	CASSYSAGIVDEQFF	TGTGCCAGCAGTTACTCAGCAGGAATTGTCGATGAGCAGTTCTTC
14	TRBV11-2	NA	TRBJ1-3	NA	CASSFFASGNTIYF	TGTGCCAGCAGCTTTTTCGCAAGTGGAAACACCATATATTTT
15	TRBV19	few	TRBJ1-2	NA	CATTQGPNVNYGYTF	TGTGCCACCACACAGGGCCCCAACGTAAACTATGGCTACACCTTC
13	TRBV29-1	NA	TRBJ2-5	TRBD1	CSVWDRGVETQYF	TGCAGCGTTTGGGACAGGGGGGTCGAGACCCAGTACTTC
16	TRBV4-3	NA	TRBJ2-2	NA	CASSPIQEANTGELFF	TGCGCCAGCAGCCCCATACAGGAAGCGAACACCGGGGAGCTGTTTTTT
17	TRBV28	NA	TRBJ2-7	TRBD2	CASSPPGLAGGLDEQYF	TGTGCCAGCAGTCCGCCGGGACTAGCGGGAGGGCTGGACGAGCAGTACTTC
13	TRBV28	few	TRBJ2-7	NA	CASTYLGYYEQYF	TGTGCCAGCACATACTTGGGGTACTACGAGCAGTACTTC
17	TRBV7-9	NA	TRBJ1-2	NA	CASSLDSRLGDSYGYTF	TGTGCCAGCAGCTTAGACTCTCGTTTGGGGGATTCCTATGGCTACACCTTC
14	TRBV27	NA	TRBJ1-3	NA	CASSLRGTGNTIYF	TGTGCCAGCAGTTTACGGGGCACGGGAAACACCATATATTTT
16	TRBV6-1	medium-sized	TRBJ2-7	TRBD2	CASSEWLSGGAYEQYF	TGTGCCAGCAGTGAATGGTTAAGCGGGGGGGCCTACGAGCAGTACTTC
16	TRBV10-3	few	TRBJ2-7	TRBD2	CAISESLAGDRGEQYF	TGTGCCATCAGTGAGTCCCTAGCGGGAGATCGGGGCGAGCAGTACTTC
16	TRBV2	NA	TRBJ2-7	TRBD2	CASSDLGEGSSYEQYF	TGTGCCAGCAGTGACCTCGGGGAGGGCAGTAGCTACGAGCAGTACTTC
13	TRBV7-2	NA	TRBJ2-7	TRBD1	CASSLWTGYEQYF	TGTGCCAGCAGCCTATGGACAGGCTACGAGCAGTACTTC
14	TRBV28	NA	TRBJ2-3	NA	CASSRDPSTDTQYF	TGTGCCAGCAGCCGGGACCCTAGCACAGATACGCAGTATTTT
14	TRBV7-9	NA	TRBJ2-7	NA	CASSLGGHYYEQYF	TGTGCCAGCAGCTTAGGGGGACACTACTACGAGCAGTACTTC
16	TRBV4-1	NA	TRBJ2-1	TRBD2	CASSQEPSGSRNEQFF	TGCGCCAGCAGCCAAGAGCCTAGCGGGAGTAGGAATGAGCAGTTCTTC
13	TRBV28	NA	TRBJ1-2	NA	CASGNRVREGYTF	TGTGCCAGCGGTAATAGGGTCCGGGAAGGCTACACCTTC
15	TRBV27	NA	TRBJ2-7	TRBD1	CASRDRGLGSYEQYF	TGTGCCAGCAGAGACAGGGGTCTGGGTTCCTACGAGCAGTACTTC
13	TRBV7-9	NA	TRBJ1-2	NA	CASSSEGNYGYTF	TGTGCCAGCAGCTCGGAGGGCAACTATGGCTACACCTTC
16	TRBV7-9	NA	TRBJ2-3	TRBD1	CASSTQGATSTDTQYF	TGTGCCAGCAGCACCCAGGGGGCGACTAGCACAGATACGCAGTATTTT
15	TRBV2	NA	TRBJ2-7	TRBD2	CASSTGLAVPYEQYF	TGTGCCAGCAGCACGGGACTAGCGGTACCCTACGAGCAGTACTTC
16	TRBV9	once	TRBJ2-1	TRBD2	CASSSTTSPLYNEQFF	TGTGCCAGCAGCTCTACGACTAGCCCGCTTTACAATGAGCAGTTCTTC
17	TRBV29-1	NA	TRBJ1-1	TRBD1	CSVEGHWTGAPDTEAFF	TGCAGCGTTGAAGGCCATTGGACAGGGGCGCCAGACACTGAAGCTTTCTTT
17	TRBV10-3	NA	TRBJ1-4	TRBD1	CAISESGQDVTDEKLFF	TGTGCCATCAGTGAGTCGGGACAGGATGTTACGGATGAAAAACTGTTTTTT